This TCR beta chain was obtained from a study of T cell responses to AZD1222 COVID-19 vaccine. The CDR3 has 13 amino acids. CDR1 and CDR2 (germline): LGHDT, YNNKEL (reference sequence). The germline V and J ends were trimmed by 1 base and 6 bases, with 8 bases remaining between them. The repertoire was sequenced with immunoSEQ multiplex PCR; TCRdb's copy has only in-frame clones and lacks some. The data hold some 150,000 clones, with about 86% observed a single time. The genes are TRBV3-1 (or the pseudogene TRBV3-2) and TRBJ2-3; no clear D. The sample here was peripheral blood, taken 28 days after the second AZD1222 dose. The source of this sequence is an adult who received the AZD1222 COVID-19 vaccine. CDR3 residues: CASSQGSLDTQYF. In DNA form, the CDR3 reads TGTGCCAGCAGCCAAGGATCGTTGGATACGCAGTATTTT.